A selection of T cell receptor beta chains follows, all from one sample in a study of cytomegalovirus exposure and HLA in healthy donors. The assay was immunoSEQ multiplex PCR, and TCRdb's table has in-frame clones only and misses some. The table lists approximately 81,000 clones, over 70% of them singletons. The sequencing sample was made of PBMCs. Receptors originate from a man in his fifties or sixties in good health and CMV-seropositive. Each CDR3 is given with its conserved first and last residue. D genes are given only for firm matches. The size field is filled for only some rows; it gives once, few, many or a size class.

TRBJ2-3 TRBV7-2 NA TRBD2 TGTGCCAGCAGCTTAGCGTTAACTAGCGGGAGCACAGATACGCAGTATTTT CASSLALTSGSTDTQYF
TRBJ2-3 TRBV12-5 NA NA TGTGCTAGTGGTTCCACTCTTTCGCAAGATACGCAGTATTTT CASGSTLSQDTQYF
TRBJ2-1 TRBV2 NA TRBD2 TGTGCCAGCAGGGGACTAGCGGGATACAATGAGCAGTTCTTC CASRGLAGYNEQFF
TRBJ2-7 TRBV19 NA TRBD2 TGTGCCAGTAGCCCGGGGGGGGGCTACGAGCAGTACTTC CASSPGGGYEQYF
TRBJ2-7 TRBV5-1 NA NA TGCGCCAGCAGCGTTGGGGACATCGATTCCTACGAGCAGTACTTC CASSVGDIDSYEQYF
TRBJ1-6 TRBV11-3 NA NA TGTGCCAGCAGCGAACCTGGGCAGTTTATGGCTAATTCACCCCTCCACTTT CASSEPGQFMANSPLHF
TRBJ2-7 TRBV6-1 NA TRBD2 TGTGCCAGCAGTGAAGCGCGCGGGAGCCCCTACGAGCAGTACTTC CASSEARGSPYEQYF
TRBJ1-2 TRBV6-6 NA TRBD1 TGTGCCAGCACCTATAACGGACAGGGACTTTATGGCTACACCTTC CASTYNGQGLYGYTF
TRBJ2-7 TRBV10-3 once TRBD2 TGTGCCATCAGTGCGCGGGAGAGGTACGAGCAGTACTTC CAISARERYEQYF
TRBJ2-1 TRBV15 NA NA TGTGCCACCAGCCGTAGGGCGGAGGGGAACCATGAGCAGTTCTTC CATSRRAEGNHEQFF
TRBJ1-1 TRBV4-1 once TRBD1 TGCGCCAGCAGCCAAGAAAGGGGGCTGGAAGCTTTCTTT CASSQERGLEAFF
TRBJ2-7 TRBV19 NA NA TGTGCCAGTAGTCCCTCTGTGACAGGCCTCTCCGAGCAGTACTTC CASSPSVTGLSEQYF
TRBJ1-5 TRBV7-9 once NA TGTGCCAGCAGCTTGACAGGCCAGCCCCAGCATTTT CASSLTGQPQHF
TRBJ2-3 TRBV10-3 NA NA TGTGCCATCAACCAGGGGGGACACACAGATACGCAGTATTTT CAINQGGHTDTQYF
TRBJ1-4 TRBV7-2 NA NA TGTGCCAGCAGCCGAGGACAGCCTCAGGAACTGTTTTTT CASSRGQPQELFF
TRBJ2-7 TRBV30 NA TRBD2 TGTGCCTGGAGTCGGGGCGGGAGGGACGAGCAGTACTTC CAWSRGGRDEQYF
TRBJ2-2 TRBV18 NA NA TGTGCCAGCTCACCCGGGGACTCTAACACCGGGGAGCTGTTTTTT CASSPGDSNTGELFF
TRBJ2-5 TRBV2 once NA TGTGCCAGCAAGGAGGCAGCTCCGCAAGAGACCCAGTACTTC CASKEAAPQETQYF
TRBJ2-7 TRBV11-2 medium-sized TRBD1 TGTGCCAGCAGCTTCTCTCGACGGACAGGGGACGAGCAGTACTTC CASSFSRRTGDEQYF
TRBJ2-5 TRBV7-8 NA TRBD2 TGTGCCAGCAGCCACCTGGATGGCGGGAGGACGAAAGAGACCCAGTACTTC CASSHLDGGRTKETQYF
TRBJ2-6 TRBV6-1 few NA TGTGCCATCCCCGTCGTCTCTGGGGCCAACGGCCTGACTTTC CAIPVVSGANGLTF
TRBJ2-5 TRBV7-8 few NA TGTGCCAGCAGCTTAGATTACGGGCAGTACTTC CASSLDYGQYF
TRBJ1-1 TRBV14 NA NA TGTGCCAGCAGCCTCCTCCGGGGAGAAACTGAAGCTTTCTTT CASSLLRGETEAFF
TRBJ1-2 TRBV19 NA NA TGTGCCAGTAGTATGGCTGCCCAAGGGAAGGGGCCCTATGGCTACACCTTC CASSMAAQGKGPYGYTF
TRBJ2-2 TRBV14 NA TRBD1 TGTGCCAGCAGCCAGGCTCAGGGACAGGGTGCCGGGGAGCTGTTTTTT CASSQAQGQGAGELFF
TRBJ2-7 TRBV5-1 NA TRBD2 TGCGCCAGCAGCTTGGTACTAGCGGCCTCCTACGAGCAGTACTTC CASSLVLAASYEQYF
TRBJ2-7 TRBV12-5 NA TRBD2 TGTGCTAGTGGTCCCCGGACTAGCGGCTACGAGCAGTACTTC CASGPRTSGYEQYF
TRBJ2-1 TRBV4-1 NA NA TGCGCCAGCAGCCAAGCCCTCAATGAGCAGTTCTTC CASSQALNEQFF
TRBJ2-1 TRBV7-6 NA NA TGTGCCAGCAGCTTAAGTTTCCTCCAGCGGTCCTACAATGAGCAGTTCTTC CASSLSFLQRSYNEQFF
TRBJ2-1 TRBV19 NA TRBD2 TGTGCCAGTAGTACGGGACTAGCGAAGAGGGACAATGAGCAGTTCTTC CASSTGLAKRDNEQFF
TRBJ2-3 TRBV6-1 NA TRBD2 TGTGCCAGCAGTGATGGACTAGCGGGCACAGATACGCAGTATTTT CASSDGLAGTDTQYF
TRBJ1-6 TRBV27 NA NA TGTGCCAGCTGGGGGGAAAGCTCCTATAATTCACCCCTCCACTTT CASWGESSYNSPLHF
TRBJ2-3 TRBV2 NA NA TGTGCCAGCAGTCGACAGGACGCAGATACGCAGTATTTT CASSRQDADTQYF
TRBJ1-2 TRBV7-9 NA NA TGTGCCAGCAGTCTTTCAGGCCAGTATGGCTACACCTTC CASSLSGQYGYTF
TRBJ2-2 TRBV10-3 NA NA TGTGCCATCAGCCGGGACACGAGTAACACCGGGGAGCTGTTTTTT CAISRDTSNTGELFF
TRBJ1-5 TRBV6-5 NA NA TGTGCCAGCAGCCAGTTCGGTGCGGGCAATCAGCCCCAGCATTTT CASSQFGAGNQPQHF
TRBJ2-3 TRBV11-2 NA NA TGTGCCAGCAGCTTAAGTAGTAGCGACCCGCAGTATTTT CASSLSSSDPQYF
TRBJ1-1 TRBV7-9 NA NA TGTGCCAGCAGCTTAGTACAGGAGATGAACACTGAAGCTTTCTTT CASSLVQEMNTEAFF
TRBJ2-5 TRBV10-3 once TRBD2 TGTGCCATCAGTGCCCTTTTTAGCGGGACTTTCCAAGAGACCCAGTACTTC CAISALFSGTFQETQYF
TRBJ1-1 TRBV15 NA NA TGTGCCACCAGCTGGACACCCCACACTGAAGCTTTCTTT CATSWTPHTEAFF
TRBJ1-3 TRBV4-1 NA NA TGCGCCAGCAGCCAAGGGGTTACCGGGAGTGGAAACACCATATATTTT CASSQGVTGSGNTIYF
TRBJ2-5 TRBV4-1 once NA TGCGCCAGCAGCCAAGTGGCTTTGGGCGAGTGGCAAGAGACCCAGTACTTC CASSQVALGEWQETQYF
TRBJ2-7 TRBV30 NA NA TGTGCCTGGAGTGTAGAGGCAGTCTACGAGCAGTACTTC CAWSVEAVYEQYF
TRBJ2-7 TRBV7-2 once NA TGTGCCAGCACTATACAGGGAATTCTCCCTGGCGAGCAGTACTTC CASTIQGILPGEQYF
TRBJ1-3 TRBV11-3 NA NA TGTGCCAGCAGCTTAGATAGCCCTCTCTCTGGAAACACCATATATTTT CASSLDSPLSGNTIYF
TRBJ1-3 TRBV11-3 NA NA TGTGCCAGCAGCTTCCCCTCCGGGAGCAAACACTCTGGAAACACCATATATTTT CASSFPSGSKHSGNTIYF
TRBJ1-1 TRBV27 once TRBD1 TGTGCCAGCACGTCCGGACAGGGTGGAACTGAAGCTTTCTTT CASTSGQGGTEAFF
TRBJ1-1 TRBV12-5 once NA TGTGCTAGTGGTTTAACGACAGGTGCCTATGAAGCTTTCTTT CASGLTTGAYEAFF
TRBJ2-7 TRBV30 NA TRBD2 TGTGCCTGGAGTGCCCTAGCGGGAGGGCCGCACGAGCAGTACTTC CAWSALAGGPHEQYF